This T cell receptor beta chain was observed in a study of T cell repertoires in cytomegalovirus infection. TCRdb re-called the reads with MiXCR, one entry per CDR3 protein. This sample has roughly 700,000 distinct CDR3 sequences, with around 30% found just once. This CDR3 contains 16 residues. CDR1 SGHRS and CDR2 YFSETQ come from the germline V gene. V was clipped by 0 bases and J by 6 bases, with 16 bases between them. This clonotype has a handful of counts. Antigen unknown. This TCR derives from a human donor in good health (CMV status not recorded). Some clones in this sample may be carry-over from other donors' samples. The source material was cultured PBMCs, sampled from culture after CMV antigen stimulation. The V gene is TRBV5-1, the J gene TRBJ2-1; D is perhaps TRBD2 (5 bases). The DNA of the CDR3 is TGCGCCAGCAGCTTGGGCGCGGGCCGCCTGATCAATGAGCAGTTCTTC. It is translated as CASSLGAGRLINEQFF.